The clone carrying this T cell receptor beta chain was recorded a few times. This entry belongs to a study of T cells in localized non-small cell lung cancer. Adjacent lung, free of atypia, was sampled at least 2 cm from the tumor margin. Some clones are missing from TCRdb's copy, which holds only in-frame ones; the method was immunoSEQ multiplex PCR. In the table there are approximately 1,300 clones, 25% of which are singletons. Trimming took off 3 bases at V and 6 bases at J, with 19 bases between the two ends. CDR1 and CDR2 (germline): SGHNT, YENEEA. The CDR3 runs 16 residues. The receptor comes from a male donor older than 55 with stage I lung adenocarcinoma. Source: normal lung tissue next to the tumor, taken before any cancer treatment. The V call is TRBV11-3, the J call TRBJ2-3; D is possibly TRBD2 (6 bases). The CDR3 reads CASSFLLSGESDTQYF. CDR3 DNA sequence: TGTGCCAGCAGCTTCCTTCTGTCGGGAGAGAGTGATACGCAGTATTTT.